One and the same sample provided the 18 T cell receptor beta chains below, sequenced in a study of shared clonotypes between healthy human individuals (dated by TCRdb to about 2020). The library came from the immunoSEQ multiplex PCR assay. TCRdb carries this immuneACCESS record with in-frame sequences only. Its versions omit some clonotypes, under half of them owing to an unresolved V gene in the studies checked, with the rest unexplained. In all, the sample holds about 1.5 million clones, and 98% of those were seen once. Approximately 0.45% of the sample is held by the ten biggest clonotypes. Sequences were obtained from naive CD4+ T cells sorted from blood. The cell subset or site label of this sample denotes: CD45RA+ positively selected. The receptor source for this set is a man aged 25 to 45 in good health.

This clone was recorded once. The chain uses TRBV19 and TRBJ1-5, with D possibly TRBD1 on 6 matching bases. V gave up 4 bases and J gave up 0 bases, with 10 bases separating them. CDR3 length: 15 amino acids. Germline-derived CDR1 and CDR2 are LNHDA and SQIVND (reference sequence). This CDR3 is CASSTRTDSNQPQHF. CDR3 nucleotides: TGTGCCAGTAGTACTCGGACAGATAGCAATCAGCCCCAGCATTTT.

The chain joins TRBV6-1 to TRBJ1-2; a weak D match, TRBD1 (5 bases). V lost 6 bases, J lost 4 bases, and 12 bases lay in between. Germline CDR1 reads MNHNS; CDR2 reads SASEGT. The CDR3 is 13 amino acids. In DNA, the CDR3 is TGTGCCAGCAGCCCCGACAGCGTCTATGGCTACACCTTC. Amino acid sequence: CASSPDSVYGYTF.

The chain recombines TRBV11-2 with TRBJ2-7; D gene unclear. Per the germline V gene, CDR1 is SGHAT and CDR2 is FQNNGV. This CDR3 is built from 13 residues. The ends were cut back, 5 bases at V and 2 bases at J, with 10 bases in the middle. DNA for the CDR3: TGTGCCAGCAGCCCGGGCAGACCCTACGAGCAGTACTTC. Residues: CASSPGRPYEQYF.

The rearrangement uses TRBV5-4 and TRBJ2-5; 8 bases are shared with TRBD2. The CDR3 is 15 residues long. The trim removed 4 bases at V and 2 bases at J, leaving 7 bases unmatched. Per germline, CDR1 SGHNT and CDR2 YYREEE (reference sequence). The CDR3: CASSRGGKGQETQYF. DNA of the CDR3: TGTGCCAGCAGCCGGGGGGGGAAGGGACAAGAGACCCAGTACTTC. The full variable domain, with the rest looked up from reference TRBV5-4 and TRBJ2-5, is ETGVTQSPTHLIKTRGQQVTLRCSSQSGHNTVSWYQQALGQGPQFIFQYYREEENGRGNFPPRFSGLQFPNYSSELNVNALELDDSALYLCASSRGGKGQETQYFGPGTRLLVL.

The J gene is TRBJ2-7, the V gene TRBV7-8; TRBD1 agrees at 9 bases. Germline CDR1 SGHVS, CDR2 FQNEAQ. With 5 bases clipped from V and 5 bases from J, the junction kept 4 bases outside the gene matches. The CDR3 extends over 13 amino acids. The CDR3 loop is CASSPDRGHEQYF. The DNA for the CDR3 is TGTGCCAGCAGCCCGGACAGGGGACACGAGCAGTACTTC.

The V and J genes are TRBV2 and TRBJ1-1, with D unclear. Trimming removed 2 bases from V and 7 bases from J, with 11 bases in between. Germline CDR1 and CDR2: SNHLY and FYNNEI. CDR3 length equals 13 residues. The CDR3 here is CASSEMREGEAFF. The CDR3 DNA reads TGTGCCAGCAGTGAAATGAGGGAGGGTGAAGCTTTCTTT.

Only one count was recorded for this clone. The chain is built from TRBV6-6 and TRBJ2-7; a weak D match, TRBD1 (6 bases). CDR3 length: 14 residues. The germline gives CDR1 MNHNY, CDR2 SVGAGI (reference sequence). Trimming cost V 5 bases and J 9 bases, with 20 bases left between them. The CDR3 DNA reads as TGTGCCAGCAGTCAACTACTCAGGACAGCCGGGCAGTACTTC. Protein: CASSQLLRTAGQYF.

This clone has a single count. The V and J genes are TRBV4-3 and TRBJ2-1; D may be TRBD2 (11 bases). The germline V gene has CDR1 LGHNA and CDR2 YSLEER. V lost 5 bases to trimming and J lost 7 bases, with 39 bases between them. This CDR3 has 22 residues. This CDR3 reads CASSYDFRDRGSVAGGPNEQFF. The CDR3 coding sequence is TGCGCCAGCAGCTACGATTTCCGGGACAGGGGTTCAGTAGCGGGAGGGCCTAATGAGCAGTTCTTC.

The gene calls are TRBV7-2 and TRBJ2-5, with 9 bases identical to TRBD1. Trimming took 7 bases from V and 4 from J; bases not matched to a gene: 7. This CDR3 is built from 14 residues. Germline CDR1 SGHTA, CDR2 FQGNSA. CDR3 DNA sequence: TGTGCCAGCACCCAGGGACAGGGTAGAGAGACCCAGTACTTC. Residues: CASTQGQGRETQYF. The entire variable domain, with the rest obtained from reference TRBV7-2 and TRBJ2-5, is as follows: GAGVSQSPSNKVTEKGKDVELRCDPISGHTALYWYRQSLGQGLEFLIYFQGNSAPDKSGLPSDRFSAERTGGSVSTLTIQRTQQEDSAVYLCASTQGQGRETQYFGPGTRLLVL.

This chain links TRBV6-5 with TRBJ2-7, with TRBD2 identical over 10 bases. There are 14 residues in the CDR3. The ends lost 2 bases at V and 6 bases at J; junction bases unmatched: 4. Germline CDR1 MNHEY, CDR2 SVGAGI. The CDR3, as DNA: TGTGCCAGCAGTTACCTAGCGGGAGTTCGCGAGCAGTACTTC. It encodes CASSYLAGVREQYF.

V and J are TRBV7-9 and TRBJ2-7; D is possibly TRBD2 (6 bases). The germline V gene encodes CDR1 SEHNR and CDR2 FQNEAQ (reference sequence). The V end was cut by 2 bases, the J end by 2 bases, with 10 bases between. The CDR3 totals 14 residues. The CDR3 loop is CASSLSLATYEQYF. CDR3 nucleotide sequence: TGTGCCAGCAGCTTATCCCTAGCGACCTACGAGCAGTACTTC.

The J gene is TRBJ2-5, the V gene TRBV7-9; no reliable D call. Germline V lookup: CDR1 SEHNR, CDR2 FQNEAQ (reference sequence). The length of the CDR3 is 13 residues. The V and J ends lost 2 bases and 5 bases respectively, with 9 bases between them. The CDR3 DNA follows: TGTGCCAGCAGCTTACCGGCTAGGGAGACCCAGTACTTC. Translation gives CASSLPARETQYF.

This chain uses TRBV5-5 with TRBJ2-1; 11 bases map to TRBD2. This CDR3 has 16 residues. J was trimmed by 4 bases and V by 1 base; bases with no gene match: 4. Germline V gene sequence: CDR1 SGHKS, CDR2 YYEKEE (reference sequence). CDR3 sequence: CASSLTGTSGYNEQFF. Written as DNA, the CDR3 is TGTGCCAGCAGCTTGACTGGGACTAGCGGTTACAATGAGCAGTTCTTC.

The chain has TRBV5-8 and TRBJ1-5, with 7 positions matching TRBD1. CDR3 size: 15 residues. V lost 0 bases and J lost 7; bases outside the gene matches: 7. The germline V gene encodes CDR1 SGHTS and CDR2 YDEGEE. The CDR3 DNA follows: TGTGCCAGCAGCTTGGGACAGGGATACGGACAGCCCCAGCATTTT. This gives the protein CASSLGQGYGQPQHF. The whole variable domain, filled in from reference TRBV5-8 and TRBJ1-5, reads EAGVTQSPTHLIKTRGQQATLRCSPISGHTSVYWYQQALGLGLQFLLWYDEGEERNRGNFPPRFSGRQFPNYSSELNVNALELEDSALYLCASSLGQGYGQPQHFGDGTRLSIL.

The chain carries TRBV19 and TRBJ2-7; 8 bases fit TRBD2. CDR1 LNHDA and CDR2 SQIVND come from the germline V gene (reference sequence). CDR3 length equals 18 residues. With 3 bases clipped from V and 2 bases from J, the junction kept 15 bases outside the gene matches. CDR3 protein: CASSIKKAGRGRTYEQYF. The CDR3 nucleotides read TGTGCCAGTAGTATTAAGAAGGCCGGGAGGGGAAGGACCTACGAGCAGTACTTC. The whole variable domain, remainder taken from reference TRBV19 and TRBJ2-7, is DGGITQSPKYLFRKEGQNVTLSCEQNLNHDAMYWYRQDPGQGLRLIYYSQIVNDFQKGDIAEGYSVSREKKESFPLTVTSAQKNPTAFYLCASSIKKAGRGRTYEQYFGPGTRLTVT.

V is TRBV29-1 and J is TRBJ1-2, with D possibly TRBD1 on 5 matching bases. Germline V CDR1 and CDR2: SQVTM, ANQGSEA. Trimming took 1 base from V and 8 from J, leaving 11 bases between them. The CDR3 spans 12 residues. CDR3 residues: CSVEAPGKGYTF. Here the CDR3 DNA reads TGCAGCGTTGAAGCCCCAGGGAAAGGCTACACCTTC.

Note on this clone: The identical CDR3 is also encoded by other nucleotide sequences in the sample. V and J are TRBV18 and TRBJ2-5; possibly TRBD1 for D (6 bases). Per the germline V gene, CDR1 is KGHSH and CDR2 is LQKENI. The CDR3 has 13 amino acids. V was shortened by 3 bases and J by 2 bases, with 7 bases between the two germline ends. The CDR3 sequence is CASSPRGQETQYF. In nucleotides, the CDR3 is TGTGCCAGCTCACCCAGGGGTCAAGAGACCCAGTACTTC.

The gene calls are TRBV7-8 and TRBJ2-7, with TRBD2 identical over 14 bases. Trimming removed 5 bases from V and 5 bases from J; junction bases left unmatched: 5. Germline V gene lookup returns CDR1 SGHVS and CDR2 FQNEAQ. The CDR3 totals 15 residues. This chain's CDR3 is CASSVGTSGSNEQYF. CDR3 in DNA: TGTGCCAGCAGCGTCGGGACTAGCGGGAGTAACGAGCAGTACTTC.